The 29 T cell receptor beta chains below come from one sample, sequenced in a study of graft-versus-host responses after intestinal transplantation. Sequenced by immunoSEQ multiplex PCR; TCRdb stores in-frame clones only, minus some. The profile shows about 30,000 clones, around four fifths of them singletons. Processing of graft tissue released intraepithelial and lamina propria lymphocytes. The sample was ileum tissue, taken 98 days after intestinal transplantation. Every receptor here comes from a human patient who received an intestinal transplant, so some T cells may come from the graft donor.

The V and J genes are TRBV6-5 and TRBJ1-2, with D uncertain. Germline V lookup: CDR1 MNHEY, CDR2 SVGAGI. The CDR3 has 13 amino acids. Trimming took 4 bases from V and 5 from J, leaving 11 bases between them. This chain's CDR3 is CASSLGSLYGYTF. The CDR3 DNA reads TGTGCCAGCAGTTTAGGCAGTTTATATGGCTACACCTTC.

The chain has TRBV11-2 and TRBJ2-5; D may be TRBD2 (7 bases). Trimming cost V 0 bases and J 4 bases, with 18 bases left between them. The CDR3 loop spans 17 amino acids. The V gene's germline CDR1 is SGHAT and CDR2 FQNNGV. Here the CDR3 reads CASSLDPRGGRGETQYF. In nucleotides, the CDR3 is TGTGCCAGCAGCTTAGATCCTAGGGGGGGACGGGGAGAGACCCAGTACTTC.

The chain carries TRBV6-6 and TRBJ2-5; tentatively, D is TRBD1 (5 bases). The CDR3 is 13 amino acids. The V end was cut by 7 bases, the J end by 2 bases, with 11 bases between. Per the germline V gene, CDR1 is MNHNY and CDR2 is SVGAGI (reference sequence). The CDR3 protein is CASTQGIQETQYF. In DNA form, the CDR3 reads TGTGCCAGCACCCAGGGTATTCAAGAGACCCAGTACTTC.

V is TRBV23-1 and J is TRBJ1-5; D is unclear. TRBV23-1 is an ORF, and what it does is uncertain. The V and J ends lost 0 bases and 0 bases respectively, with 12 bases between them. CDR3 length equals 17 residues. In DNA, the CDR3 is TGCGCCAGCAGTCAATCGAGTAAAGACTATAGCAATCAGCCCCAGCATTTT. Residues: CASSQSSKDYSNQPQHF.

This clone was counted only a few times. V gene TRBV5-4 combines with J gene TRBJ2-2; D tentatively fits TRBD1 or TRBD2 (6 bases each). The V and J ends lost 4 bases and 5 bases respectively, with 18 bases between them. The CDR3 runs 16 residues. Germline V gene data show CDR1 as SGHNT and CDR2 as YYREEE (reference sequence). CDR3 nucleotides: TGTGCCAGCAGCGCGGCTTGGGGGGCGAGAACCGGGGAGCTGTTTTTT. It yields the protein CASSAAWGARTGELFF.

The chain recombines TRBV11-2 with TRBJ1-6, with D tentatively TRBD1 (6 bases). Germline CDR1 SGHAT, CDR2 FQNNGV. V dropped 2 bases and J dropped 10 bases, with 15 bases sitting between them. This CDR3 is built from 15 residues. The DNA for the CDR3 is TGTGCCAGCAGCTTACCCACAGGGCTGGGATCACCCCTCCACTTT. As protein: CASSLPTGLGSPLHF.

The V gene is TRBV14, the J gene TRBJ2-2; no clear D gene. V shed 4 bases and J shed 5 bases, with 8 bases lying between them. Germline-derived CDR1 and CDR2 are SGHDN and FVKESK. This CDR3 comprises 13 residues. CDR3: CASSPRVTGELFF. The CDR3 DNA is TGTGCCAGCAGCCCAAGGGTTACCGGGGAGCTGTTTTTT.

This clone is a singleton in its sample. The genes are TRBV2 and TRBJ1-1; no clear D. Between the trimmed V and J ends, which lost 3 bases and 9 bases, there was a span of 11 bases. Looked up from germline, CDR1 is SNHLY and CDR2 is FYNNEI. The CDR3 spans 12 residues. For the CDR3, the DNA is TGTGCCAGCAGTGATGCGGGGAACCAAGCTTTCTTT. Its translation is CASSDAGNQAFF.

CDR3 loop: CATSREGTVYEQYF. The CDR3 coding sequence is TGTGCCACCAGCAGAGAAGGGACAGTTTACGAGCAGTACTTC. The genes are TRBV15 and TRBJ2-7, with 7 bases fitting TRBD1. J lost 4 bases, V lost 0 bases, and 3 bases had no gene match. The CDR3 runs to 14 residues. Germline V lookup: CDR1 LNHNV, CDR2 YYDKDF (reference sequence).

The chain links TRBV27 to TRBJ2-1; D ambiguous. The CDR3 contains 15 residues. Germline CDR1 and CDR2: MNHEY and SMNVEV (reference sequence). Trimming pared 4 bases from V and 0 bases from J, leaving 10 bases between. The CDR3 nucleotides are TGTGCCAGCAGTTCCCAAGGAAGCTCCTACAATGAGCAGTTCTTC. This encodes CASSSQGSSYNEQFF.

This chain links TRBV29-1 with TRBJ2-2, with D unresolved. Trimming cost V 3 bases and J 4 bases, with 15 bases left between them. CDR3 length equals 15 residues. Germline CDR1 reads SQVTM; CDR2 reads ANQGSEA. The CDR3 DNA is TGCAGCGTTGATAGGGCCCGTACCGGCACCGGGGAGCTGTTTTTT. Protein sequence: CSVDRARTGTGELFF.

The chain links TRBV7-8 to TRBJ1-1; a possible D gene is TRBD1 (6 bases). The CDR3 contains 13 residues. CDR1 is SGHVS and CDR2 is FQNEAQ in the germline V gene. Trimming pared 8 bases from V and 0 bases from J, leaving 10 bases between. This CDR3 reads CASRTAMNTEAFF. CDR3 bases: TGTGCCAGCCGGACAGCCATGAACACTGAAGCTTTCTTT.

The chain combines TRBV7-9 with TRBJ2-1; the match to TRBD2 covers 13 bases. The germline CDR1 and CDR2 sequences are SEHNR and FQNEAQ (reference sequence). The CDR3 has 15 amino acids. V shed 5 bases, J shed 10 bases, and the junction held 8 bases outside the gene matches. CDR3 sequence (DNA): TGTGCCAGCAGCCTTCTACTAGCGGGGGGGCCGGAGCAGTTCTTC. This gives the protein CASSLLLAGGPEQFF.

The CDR3 is CASSLISYEQYF. The CDR3 DNA sequence: TGTGCCAGCAGCTTGATAAGCTACGAGCAGTACTTC. The chain is built from TRBV5-6 and TRBJ2-7; D call uncertain. Germline CDR1 reads SGHDT; CDR2 reads YYEEEE. The CDR3 loop spans 12 amino acids. Between the trimmed V and J ends, which lost 1 base and 3 bases, there was a span of 5 bases.

The chain joins TRBV19 to TRBJ1-1; tentative D call: TRBD1 (5 bases). This CDR3 contains 15 residues. V lost 7 bases, J lost 3 bases, and 18 bases lay in between. Per the germline V gene, CDR1 is LNHDA and CDR2 is SQIVND (reference sequence). The CDR3 DNA reads TGTGCCAGTATTCTTTGGGCGCAGGGATACACTGAAGCTTTCTTT. This sequence encodes CASILWAQGYTEAFF.

CDR3 DNA sequence: TGTGCCAGCAGCGTAGAAGGAGGGAGCAATCAGCCCCAGCATTTT. This translates into CASSVEGGSNQPQHF. The genes are TRBV9 and TRBJ1-5; D is unresolved. Germline CDR1 and CDR2: SGDLS and YYNGEE. Trimming cost V 0 bases and J 1 base, with 8 bases left between them. The CDR3 sequence is 15 residues long.

The chain couples TRBV30 to TRBJ2-7; weak D call: TRBD1 (5 bases). The CDR3 consists of 14 residues. The V end was cut by 5 bases, the J end by 5 bases, with 19 bases between. Per germline, CDR1 GTSNPN and CDR2 SVGIG (reference sequence). The CDR3 nucleotides read TGTGCCTGGTGGCACCCCAGGGAACGGAACGAGCAGTACTTC. Protein: CAWWHPRERNEQYF.

J is TRBJ1-1 and V is TRBV6-6; D unclear. The CDR3 covers 15 residues. V lost 1 base and J 1 base, leaving 10 bases between the germline ends. The V gene's germline CDR1 is MNHNY and CDR2 SVGAGI (reference sequence). CDR3 sequence (DNA): TGTGCCAGCAGTTACTATGGTTGGGAGAACACTGAAGCTTTCTTT. Translating gives CASSYYGWENTEAFF.

The chain employs TRBV5-6 and TRBJ2-3; a weak D match, TRBD1 (6 bases). The CDR3 totals 15 residues. Trimming removed 3 bases from V and 2 bases from J, with 13 bases in between. CDR1 is SGHDT, CDR2 YYEEEE, per germline. CDR3 in DNA: TGTGCCAGCAGCTCTATACAGGGCTACACAGATACGCAGTATTTT. As protein: CASSSIQGYTDTQYF.

The chain carries TRBV27 and TRBJ1-5; TRBD1 matches at 8 bases. Germline V lookup: CDR1 MNHEY, CDR2 SMNVEV (reference sequence). J gave up 7 bases and V 2 bases, and 4 bases lay outside the gene matches. The CDR3 has 14 amino acids. The CDR3 DNA reads as TGTGCCAGCAGTTTACAGGGGGCGGGACAGCCCCAGCATTTT. The encoded protein is CASSLQGAGQPQHF.

The V gene is TRBV25-1, the J gene TRBJ2-2, with TRBD1 as a possible D gene (6 bases). The germline V and J ends were trimmed by 7 bases and 4 bases, with 19 bases remaining between them. Germline V gene lookup returns CDR1 MGHDK and CDR2 SYGVNS. This CDR3 region has 16 residues. The CDR3 reads CASTQRGTKGTGELFF. Written as DNA, the CDR3 is TGTGCCAGCACCCAAAGAGGGACAAAGGGCACCGGGGAGCTGTTTTTT.

V and J are TRBV5-1 and TRBJ1-1; TRBD1 might be the D (5 bases). V was shortened by 8 bases and J by 1 base, with 6 bases between the two germline ends. Looked up from germline, CDR1 is SGHRS and CDR2 is YFSETQ. The CDR3 covers 11 residues. CDR3 sequence: CASTGNTEAFF. For the CDR3, the DNA is TGCGCCAGTACAGGGAACACTGAAGCTTTCTTT.

The chain couples TRBV6-5 to TRBJ2-7, with 11 bases identical to TRBD2. V gave up 8 bases and J gave up 3 bases; unmatched junction bases: 9. The CDR3 is 15 amino acids. Germline values: CDR1 MNHEY, CDR2 SVGAGI. The CDR3 nucleotides are TGTGCCAGCCGCCTGACTAGCGGGGCGAACTACGAGCAGTACTTC. Translating it yields CASRLTSGANYEQYF.

The V and J genes are TRBV19 and TRBJ1-4, with TRBD1 matching 9 bases. J was trimmed by 8 bases and V by 6 bases; bases with no gene match: 10. The CDR3 sequence is 15 residues long. Germline CDR1 reads LNHDA; CDR2 reads SQIVND (reference sequence). The CDR3 DNA sequence: TGTGCCAGTAGAGCCCCCGACAGGGGGTTAGAAAAACTGTTTTTT. This translates into CASRAPDRGLEKLFF.

There are a few counts of this clone. The chain recombines TRBV28 with TRBJ2-1, with D perhaps matching TRBD2 (6 bases). The CDR3 runs to 16 residues. Deletions cut 4 bases from V and 7 bases from J, with 20 bases between. CDR1 and CDR2 (germline): MDHEN, SYDVKM. The CDR3 sequence: CASSSPSAGGGNEQFF. For the CDR3, the DNA is TGTGCCAGCAGTTCCCCCTCGGCCGGGGGTGGAAATGAGCAGTTCTTC.

V gene TRBV9 combines with J gene TRBJ1-6; D call uncertain. The CDR3 runs to 16 residues. V was pared by 0 bases and J by 5 bases, with 12 bases between. CDR1 is SGDLS, CDR2 YYNGEE, per germline. CDR3 bases: TGTGCCAGCAGCGTAGGCCCGATTCCTAATAATTCACCCCTCCACTTT. Translating gives CASSVGPIPNNSPLHF.

The chain uses TRBV5-1 and TRBJ2-3; either TRBD1 or TRBD2 may supply D (5 bases each). CDR1 is SGHRS and CDR2 is YFSETQ in the germline V gene. The V end was cut by 3 bases, the J end by 2 bases, with 16 bases between. The CDR3 extends over 16 amino acids. The CDR3 region is CASSSPEGRVTDTQYF. CDR3 DNA: TGCGCCAGCAGCTCCCCCGAGGGCAGGGTCACAGATACGCAGTATTTT.

This chain connects TRBV5-1 to TRBJ1-2; D call uncertain. The CDR3 spans 14 residues. Trimming removed 0 bases from V and 1 base from J, with 7 bases in between. Germline V gene data show CDR1 as SGHRS and CDR2 as YFSETQ. CDR3: CASSLGADNYGYTF. For the CDR3, the DNA is TGCGCCAGCAGCTTGGGGGCAGATAACTATGGCTACACCTTC.

By share, this clone counts as medium-sized. This sequence joins TRBV21-1 and TRBJ1-5; no DNA check was done on the table's D call, TRBD1. TRBV21-1 has pseudogene status. The CDR3 loop spans 16 amino acids. The CDR3 nucleotides are TGTGCCAGCAGCAAAAGGACACAGGGGAACAATCAGCCCCAGCATTTT. It is translated as CASSKRTQGNNQPQHF.